Sequencing of this T cell receptor (beta chain) was carried out in a study of blood T cell repertoires in COVID-19. Looking at the study overall: From the United States, Italy and Spain came samples of acute and convalescent COVID-19. Sample material is recorded as cDNA or gDNA derived from T cells, B-cell-depleted T cells, or PBMCs.

Trimming removed 5 bases from V and 6 bases from J; junction bases left unmatched: 6. Per germline, CDR1 MGHRA and CDR2 YSYEKL. The CDR3 length is 15 residues. The data were produced by immunoSEQ multiplex PCR, yet TCRdb's version contains in-frame clones alone and is incomplete. The sample has some 72,000 clones, roughly 80% seen once; the top ten hold about 13%. Enrolled during active infection, Seattle patients were then followed longitudinally. The chain links TRBV4-1 to TRBJ1-6, with TRBD1 matching over 8 bases. This receptor was identified in a middle-aged man with COVID-19, enrolled during active disease. Input material: peripheral blood. CDR3 nucleotide sequence: TGCGCCAGCAGCTACGGGGACAGGAGTAATTCACCCCTCCACTTT. Encoded protein: CASSYGDRSNSPLHF.